This passage covers 9 T cell receptor beta chains from one sample sequenced in a study of T cell clonotyping in hematopoietic cell transplantation. Libraries were prepared by immunoSEQ multiplex PCR; TCRdb keeps only in-frame clonotypes and omits some of them. The data show tens of thousands of clones, almost 97% seen once. Sample time point: recipient sample about 28 days before transplant, after cytoreduction. The source material was peripheral blood mononuclear cells, sampled before stem cell transplant. The receptors were sampled from a woman between 50 and 59 years old with acute myeloid leukemia. Some clones in this sample may be carry-over from other donors' samples.

The chain links TRBV19 to TRBJ2-7; D unresolved. CDR3 length: 15 residues. Germline V gene lookup returns CDR1 LNHDA and CDR2 SQIVND (reference sequence). The V gene lost 2 bases and the J gene lost 3 bases, with 14 bases spanning the gap. CDR3 residues: CASSISSGPGYEQYF. The CDR3 DNA reads as TGTGCCAGTAGTATAAGTTCCGGCCCAGGCTACGAGCAGTACTTC.

This clone was seen a single time. V and J are TRBV10-2 and TRBJ1-1, with D tentatively TRBD1 (5 bases). V lost 0 bases and J lost 5, with 10 bases in between. Germline V gene sequence: CDR1 WSHSY, CDR2 SAAADI. The CDR3 has 14 amino acids. The CDR3 DNA reads as TGCGCCAGCAGTGAGTCCGGGGGTCGGACTGAAGCTTTCTTT. The encoded protein is CASSESGGRTEAFF.

The chain carries TRBV29-1 and TRBJ1-5; a weak D match, TRBD1 (5 bases). The CDR3 is made up of 13 amino acids. CDR1 and CDR2 from the germline V gene are SQVTM and ANQGSEA. Trimming took off 7 bases at V and 6 bases at J, with 16 bases between the two ends. In DNA form, the CDR3 reads TGCAGCGCCGCGTGGGGCTCAGGTCAGCCCCAGCATTTT. As protein: CSAAWGSGQPQHF. The complete variable domain, with remaining parts taken from reference TRBV29-1 and TRBJ1-5, reads SAVISQKPSRDICQRGTSLTIQCQVDSQVTMMFWYRQQPGQSLTLIATANQGSEATYESGFVIDKFPISRPNLTFSTLTVSNMSPEDSSIYLCSAAWGSGQPQHFGDGTRLSIL.

The chain has TRBV14 and TRBJ2-1, with 9 bases identical to TRBD1. V dropped 3 bases and J dropped 15; count of bases not matched to a gene: 9. Germline assignment: CDR1 SGHDN and CDR2 FVKESK. CDR3 length: 13 residues. The CDR3 bases are TGTGCCAGCAGCCAGGGACAGGGTTGGGCTTGGTTCTTC. This gives the protein CASSQGQGWAWFF.

This clone was counted only a few times. The chain couples TRBV12-5 to TRBJ1-5; TRBD1 matches at 7 bases. The CDR3 consists of 14 residues. V shed 7 bases, J shed 1 base, and the junction held 4 bases outside the gene matches. Germline assignment: CDR1 LGHNT and CDR2 FRNRAP. CDR3 residues: CASDDRESNQPQHF. The CDR3 coding sequence is TGTGCTAGTGACGACAGGGAAAGCAATCAGCCCCAGCATTTT.

This chain uses TRBV30 with TRBJ2-1; 8 bases are a match to TRBD2. CDR1 is GTSNPN and CDR2 is SVGIG in the germline V gene (reference sequence). Germline trimming cut 2 bases from V and 2 bases from J; bases unmatched to any gene: 8. The length of the CDR3 is 16 residues. The CDR3 protein is CAWSTRTSRPYNEQFF. In DNA, the CDR3 is TGTGCCTGGAGTACCCGGACTAGCCGGCCCTACAATGAGCAGTTCTTC.

The CDR3 nucleotides read TGTGCCAGCACTTTACGGACAGGCGAAGCTTTCTTT. Translation: CASTLRTGEAFF. The chain links TRBV5-8 to TRBJ1-1; 7 bases fit TRBD1. This CDR3 spans 12 amino acids. V shed 6 bases and J 8 bases; nucleotides not matched to a gene: 7. CDR1 and CDR2 (germline): SGHTS, YDEGEE.

The J gene is TRBJ2-7, the V gene TRBV7-9, with unresolved D. V lost 5 bases and J 5 bases, leaving 19 bases between the germline ends. Per germline, CDR1 SEHNR and CDR2 FQNEAQ (reference sequence). CDR3 size: 15 residues. The CDR3 DNA sequence: TGTGCCAGCAGCGGAATAGTCGGAATCTACCACGAGCAGTACTTC. This encodes CASSGIVGIYHEQYF.

The V gene is TRBV30, the J gene TRBJ1-1; possibly TRBD1 for D (5 bases). Germline V gene sequence: CDR1 GTSNPN, CDR2 SVGIG (reference sequence). The V gene lost 7 bases and the J gene lost 10 bases, with 16 bases spanning the gap. This CDR3 comprises 11 residues. The CDR3 DNA is TGTGCCTTGGGTCGGGACCTCTTAGCTTTCTTT. Protein product: CALGRDLLAFF. Based on the CDR3 plus reference TRBV30 and TRBJ1-1, the full variable domain is SQTIHQWPATLVQPVGSPLSLECTVEGTSNPNLYWYRQAAGRGLQLLFYSVGIGQISSEVPQNLSASRPQDRQFILSSKKLLLSDSGFYLCALGRDLLAFFGQGTRLTVV.